The rows below give T cell receptor beta chains drawn from one sample of a study of technical replicates of blood from several donors. TCRdb keeps only in-frame clones here, not all; method: immunoSEQ multiplex PCR. Found here are under 90,000 clones, approximately 97% of them singletons; the top ten hold around 0.2%. Sequenced material: T cells isolated from PBMCs. The origin of the receptors is a human donor in good health. Both conserved end residues are part of each CDR3. A D gene is named only where the DNA matches it firmly. A row's size may be missing; if present it is once, few, many or a size class.

TRBJ2-6	.	.	TRBV19	CASSPLWGGSSGANVLTF	TGTGCCAGTAGTCCCCTGTGGGGAGGAAGCTCTGGGGCCAACGTCCTGACTTTC
TRBJ1-5	TRBD1	.	TRBV6-1	CASREGALRNQPQHF	TGTGCCAGCAGAGAGGGGGCATTACGCAATCAGCCCCAGCATTTT
TRBJ2-5	TRBD2	.	TRBV7-9	CASSSGGGPETQYF	TGTGCCAGCAGCTCGGGGGGAGGTCCAGAGACCCAGTACTTC
TRBJ2-4	TRBD2	once	TRBV11-2	CASRTSGRGAKNIQYF	TGTGCCAGCAGAACTAGCGGGAGGGGGGCCAAAAACATTCAGTACTTC
TRBJ1-3	.	.	TRBV6-6	CASSASGAFTGNTIYF	TGTGCCAGCAGTGCCTCAGGGGCCTTCACAGGAAACACCATATATTTT
TRBJ2-7	TRBD1	.	TRBV18	CASSPTGDEQYF	TGTGCCAGCTCACCGACAGGGGACGAGCAGTACTTC
TRBJ1-1	.	.	TRBV7-3	CASSLTFAGIDTEAFF	TGTGCCAGCAGCTTAACGTTCGCGGGGATTGACACTGAAGCTTTCTTT
TRBJ1-1	TRBD1	.	TRBV5-1	CASGLWDSLNTEAFF	TGCGCCAGCGGTCTTTGGGACAGCTTGAACACTGAAGCTTTCTTT
TRBJ2-4	.	.	TRBV7-7	CASSSVLRGDSLAKNIQYF	TGTGCCAGCAGCTCCGTACTTAGGGGGGACAGCTTAGCCAAAAACATTCAGTACTTC
TRBJ1-4	TRBD1	.	TRBV11-3	CASSLGQGEKLFF	TGTGCCAGCAGCCTCGGACAGGGAGAAAAACTGTTTTTT
TRBJ2-1	TRBD1	.	TRBV29-1	CSVERQGSFYEQFF	TGCAGCGTTGAAAGACAGGGTTCCTTTTATGAGCAGTTCTTC
TRBJ1-2	.	.	TRBV19	CASSTPDPYGYTF	TGTGCCAGTAGTACCCCAGATCCCTATGGCTACACCTTC
TRBJ1-3	.	.	TRBV5-1	CASSLERGGSSGNTIYF	TGCGCCAGCAGCTTGGAGCGGGGGGGGAGCTCTGGAAACACCATATATTTT
TRBJ2-4	.	.	TRBV4-1	CASSQEDRPLLAKNIQYF	TGCGCCAGCAGCCAAGAAGACAGGCCCCTGCTAGCCAAAAACATTCAGTACTTC
TRBJ1-1	.	.	TRBV9	CASSVEGWDTEAFF	TGTGCCAGCAGCGTAGAGGGGTGGGACACTGAAGCTTTCTTT
TRBJ1-6	TRBD1	.	TRBV7-3	CASSLGTGGSPLHF	TGTGCCAGCAGCTTAGGGACAGGGGGCTCACCCCTCCACTTT